This TCR beta chain was captured by sequencing in a study of CD8 T cells in Susac syndrome. RNA was extracted with the RNeasy kit, and a quantity of about 0.45 to 1 ug was reverse transcribed using random hexamers. In TCRdb, the immunoSEQ multiplex PCR reads were re-called with MiXCR into one record per CDR3 protein. The repertoire has about 180,000 distinct CDR3 sequences, 94% of them found once; the top ten carry roughly 0.12%. Looked up from germline, CDR1 is DFQATT and CDR2 is SNEGSKA (reference sequence). V shed 1 base and J shed 4 bases, with 14 bases lying between them. The CDR3 covers 15 residues.

The sequencing input was CD4+ T cells from PBMCs. The rearrangement uses TRBV20-1 and TRBJ2-1; D is possibly TRBD2 (6 bases). The source is a human donor with Susac syndrome. The CDR3 nucleotides read TGCAGTGCTAGAGCGGGAGACTACTTATACAATGAGCAGTTCTTC. Translation gives CSARAGDYLYNEQFF.